This TCR beta chain was sequenced during a study of blood T cell repertoires in COVID-19. Across the study: COVID-19 samples collected from the United States, Italy and Spain covered acute and convalescent phases.

The repertoire was sequenced with immunoSEQ multiplex PCR; TCRdb's copy has only in-frame clones and lacks some. The data contain more than 15,000 clones, approximately 88% of them singletons. The germline gives CDR1 SNHLY, CDR2 FYNNEI. Trimming shortened V by 3 bases and J by 5 bases, and 13 bases separated the two germline ends. The CDR3 contains 14 residues. V and J are TRBV2 and TRBJ1-1; D possibly corresponds to TRBD1 (6 bases). Material for sequencing was peripheral blood. The clonotype comes from a human donor in a cohort sampled during active COVID-19. CDR3 in DNA: TGTGCCAGCAGTGATCAGGGGTTAATTACTGAAGCTTTCTTT. It codes for CASSDQGLITEAFF. The full variable domain, rest sourced from reference TRBV2 and TRBJ1-1, is EPEVTQTPSHQVTQMGQEVILRCVPISNHLYFYWYRQILGQKVEFLVSFYNNEISEKSEIFDDQFSVERPDGSNFTLKIRSTKLEDSAMYFCASSDQGLITEAFFGQGTRLTVV.